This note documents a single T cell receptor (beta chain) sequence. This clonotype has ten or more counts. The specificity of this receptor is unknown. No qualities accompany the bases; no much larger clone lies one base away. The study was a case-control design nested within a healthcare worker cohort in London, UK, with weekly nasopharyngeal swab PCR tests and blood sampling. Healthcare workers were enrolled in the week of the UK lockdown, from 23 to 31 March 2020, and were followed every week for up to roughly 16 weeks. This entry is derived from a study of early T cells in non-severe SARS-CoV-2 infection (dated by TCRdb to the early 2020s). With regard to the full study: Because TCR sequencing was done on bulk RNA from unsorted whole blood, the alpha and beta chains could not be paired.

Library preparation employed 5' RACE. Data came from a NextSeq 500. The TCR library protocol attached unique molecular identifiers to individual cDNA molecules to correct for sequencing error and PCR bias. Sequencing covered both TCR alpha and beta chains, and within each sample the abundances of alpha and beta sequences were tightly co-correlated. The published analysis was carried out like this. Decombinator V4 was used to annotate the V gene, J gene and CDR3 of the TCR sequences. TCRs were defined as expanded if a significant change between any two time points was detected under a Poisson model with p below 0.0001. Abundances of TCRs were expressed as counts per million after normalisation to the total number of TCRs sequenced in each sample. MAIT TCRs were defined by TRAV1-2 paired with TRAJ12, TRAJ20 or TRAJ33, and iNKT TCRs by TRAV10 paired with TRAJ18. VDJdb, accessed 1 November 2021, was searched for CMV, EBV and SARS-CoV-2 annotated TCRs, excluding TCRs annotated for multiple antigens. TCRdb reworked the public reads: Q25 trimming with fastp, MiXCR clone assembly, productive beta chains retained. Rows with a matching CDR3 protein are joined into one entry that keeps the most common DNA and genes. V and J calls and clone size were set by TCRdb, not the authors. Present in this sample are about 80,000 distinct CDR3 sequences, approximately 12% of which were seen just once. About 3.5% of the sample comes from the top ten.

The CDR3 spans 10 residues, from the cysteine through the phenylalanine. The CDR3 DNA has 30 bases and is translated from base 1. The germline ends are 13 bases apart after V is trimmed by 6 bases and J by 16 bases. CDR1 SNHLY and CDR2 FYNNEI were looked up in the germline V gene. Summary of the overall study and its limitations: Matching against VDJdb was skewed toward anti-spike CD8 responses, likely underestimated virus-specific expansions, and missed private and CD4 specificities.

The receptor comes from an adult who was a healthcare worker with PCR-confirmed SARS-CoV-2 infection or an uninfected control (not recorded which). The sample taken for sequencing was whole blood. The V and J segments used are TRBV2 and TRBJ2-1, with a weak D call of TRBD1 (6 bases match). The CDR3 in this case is CASSQGPIFF. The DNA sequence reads TGTGCCAGCAGCCAGGGGCCTATATTCTTC.